The 9 T cell receptor beta chains reported below all come from one sample, sequenced in a study of blood T cell repertoires in COVID-19 (dated by TCRdb to about 2020). The library was made by the immunoSEQ multiplex PCR assay. TCRdb carries this immuneACCESS record with in-frame sequences only. Its versions omit some clonotypes, under half of them owing to an unresolved V gene in the studies checked, with the rest unexplained. Counted in this sample were a few hundred thousand clones; 89% of them appeared once. 1.7% of the sample rests with the top ten. Sequenced sample: PBMCs or T cells enriched from blood (not recorded which). These receptors all come from a woman aged 25 to 39 who had recovered from COVID-19.

The J gene is TRBJ2-5, the V gene TRBV5-1; TRBD2 matches at 11 bases. V lost 0 bases, J lost 3 bases, and 4 bases stayed unmatched. The CDR3 totals 16 residues. Germline V gene lookup returns CDR1 SGHRS and CDR2 YFSETQ. The CDR3 loop is CASSLVLAGGKETQYF. The CDR3 DNA reads as TGCGCCAGCAGCTTGGTGTTAGCGGGAGGGAAAGAGACCCAGTACTTC. The full variable domain, with the rest looked up from reference TRBV5-1 and TRBJ2-5, is KAGVTQTPRYLIKTRGQQVTLSCSPISGHRSVSWYQQTPGQGLQFLFEYFSETQRNKGNFPGRFSGRQFSNSRSEMNVSTLELGDSALYLCASSLVLAGGKETQYFGPGTRLLVL.

The chain employs TRBV5-1 and TRBJ1-1; D gene uncertain. The CDR3 covers 15 residues. Looked up from germline, CDR1 is SGHRS and CDR2 is YFSETQ. The V gene lost 0 bases and the J gene lost 2 bases, with 11 bases spanning the gap. In DNA form, the CDR3 reads TGCGCCAGCAGCTTGGACTTCGGGGTAAACACTGAAGCTTTCTTT. This gives the protein CASSLDFGVNTEAFF.

The V call is TRBV28, the J call TRBJ2-7, with TRBD2 as a possible D gene (5 bases). The V gene lost 2 bases and the J gene lost 6 bases, with 14 bases spanning the gap. The germline V gene has CDR1 MDHEN and CDR2 SYDVKM. The CDR3 spans 14 residues. As DNA, the CDR3 is TGTGCCAGCAGTTTAGGCGAACTAGTCGTCGAGCAGTACTTC. This encodes CASSLGELVVEQYF.

The gene calls are TRBV30 and TRBJ2-5; 15 nucleotides line up with TRBD2. This CDR3 has 14 amino acids. The trim removed 7 bases at V and 5 bases at J, leaving 5 bases unmatched. Per germline, CDR1 GTSNPN and CDR2 SVGIG (reference sequence). The CDR3 nucleotides are TGTGCCTTGGCCGGACTAGCGGGGGGGGAGACCCAGTACTTC. This sequence encodes CALAGLAGGETQYF.

J is TRBJ1-4 and V is TRBV3-1 (or the pseudogene TRBV3-2); a possible D gene is TRBD1 (6 bases). The CDR3 has 17 amino acids. V lost 3 bases and J 4 bases, leaving 18 bases between the germline ends. Per germline, CDR1 LGHDT and CDR2 YNNKEL (reference sequence). The CDR3 nucleotides are TGTGCCAGCAGCCAGGACCCTCGGACAGCGTTTAATGAAAAACTGTTTTTT. This codes for CASSQDPRTAFNEKLFF.

The gene calls are TRBV28 and TRBJ2-3; 8 bases fit TRBD2. The CDR3 extends over 17 amino acids. Germline lookup yields CDR1 MDHEN and CDR2 SYDVKM. Trimming cost V 2 bases and J 4 bases; bases outside gene matches: 11. The CDR3 bases are TGTGCCAGCAGTTTACGCGAGCGGGGGTTTCCCCCAGATACGCAGTATTTT. Its translation is CASSLRERGFPPDTQYF.

The chain is built from TRBV3-1 (or the pseudogene TRBV3-2) and TRBJ2-7; TRBD2 agrees at 8 bases. CDR3 length equals 14 residues. With 1 base clipped from V and 7 bases from J, the junction kept 6 bases outside the gene matches. The germline CDR1 and CDR2 sequences are LGHDT and YNNKEL (reference sequence). The CDR3 DNA is TGTGCCAGCAGCCAAGCGGGGGGGCCGCGGGAGCAGTACTTC. It specifies CASSQAGGPREQYF.

This clone occurred a few times. The rearrangement joins TRBV29-1 to TRBJ1-1, with a weak D call TRBD1 (6 bases). Trimming shortened V by 4 bases and J by 11 bases, and 14 bases separated the two germline ends. Germline assignment: CDR1 SQVTM and CDR2 ANQGSEA. The CDR3 has 11 residues. DNA of the CDR3: TGCAGCGTTGGGGTAGGGGGAATGGCTTTCTTT. As protein: CSVGVGGMAFF. Together with reference TRBV29-1 and TRBJ1-1, the CDR3 gives the full variable domain: SAVISQKPSRDICQRGTSLTIQCQVDSQVTMMFWYRQQPGQSLTLIATANQGSEATYESGFVIDKFPISRPNLTFSTLTVSNMSPEDSSIYLCSVGVGGMAFFGQGTRLTVV.

The chain employs TRBV10-1 and TRBJ2-1, with 13 bases aligning to TRBD2. Unmatched junction bases numbered 20, after V lost 9 bases and J lost 0 bases. Germline V lookup: CDR1 WNHNN, CDR2 SYGVQD (reference sequence). The CDR3 spans 21 residues. The CDR3 nucleotides are TGCGCCAGAACCCGGCGGGGCAAGGGACTAGCGGGACATAGCTCCTACAATGAGCAGTTCTTC. Protein: CARTRRGKGLAGHSSYNEQFF.